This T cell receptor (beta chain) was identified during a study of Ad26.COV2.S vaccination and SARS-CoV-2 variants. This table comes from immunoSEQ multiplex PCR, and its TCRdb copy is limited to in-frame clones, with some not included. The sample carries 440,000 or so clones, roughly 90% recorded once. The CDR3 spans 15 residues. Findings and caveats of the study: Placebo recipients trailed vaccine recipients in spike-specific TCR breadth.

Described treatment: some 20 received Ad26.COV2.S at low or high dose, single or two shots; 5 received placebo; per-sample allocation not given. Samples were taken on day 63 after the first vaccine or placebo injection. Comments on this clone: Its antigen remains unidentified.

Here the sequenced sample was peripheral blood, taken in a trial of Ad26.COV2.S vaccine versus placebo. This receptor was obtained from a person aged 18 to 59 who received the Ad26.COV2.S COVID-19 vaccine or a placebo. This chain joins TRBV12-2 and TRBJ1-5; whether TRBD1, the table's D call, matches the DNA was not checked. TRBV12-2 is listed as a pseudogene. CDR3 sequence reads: CASRTITGCNQPQHF. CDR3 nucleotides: TGTGCAAGTCGCACGATAACAGGGTGCAATCAGCCCCAGCATTTT.